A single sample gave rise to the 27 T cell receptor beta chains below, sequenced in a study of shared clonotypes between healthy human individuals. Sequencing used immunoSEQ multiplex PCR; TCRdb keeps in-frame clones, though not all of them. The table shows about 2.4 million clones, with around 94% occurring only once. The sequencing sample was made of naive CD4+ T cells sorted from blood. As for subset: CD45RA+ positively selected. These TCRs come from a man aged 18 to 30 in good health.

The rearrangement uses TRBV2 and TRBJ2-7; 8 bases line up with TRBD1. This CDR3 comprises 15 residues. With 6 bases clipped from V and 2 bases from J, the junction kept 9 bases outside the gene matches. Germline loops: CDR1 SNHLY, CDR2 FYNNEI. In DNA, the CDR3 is TGTGCCAGCAGGCTCGAACAGGGGGTAGCCTACGAGCAGTACTTC. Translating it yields CASRLEQGVAYEQYF. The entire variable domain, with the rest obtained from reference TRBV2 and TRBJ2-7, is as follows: EPEVTQTPSHQVTQMGQEVILRCVPISNHLYFYWYRQILGQKVEFLVSFYNNEISEKSEIFDDQFSVERPDGSNFTLKIRSTKLEDSAMYFCASRLEQGVAYEQYFGPGTRLTVT.

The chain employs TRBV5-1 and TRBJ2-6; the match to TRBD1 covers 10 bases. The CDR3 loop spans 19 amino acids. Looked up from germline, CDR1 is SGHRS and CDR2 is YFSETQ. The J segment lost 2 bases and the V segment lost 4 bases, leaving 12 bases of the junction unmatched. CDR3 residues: CASSPRQGASSAGANVLTF. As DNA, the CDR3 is TGCGCCAGCAGCCCCCGACAGGGGGCATCATCAGCTGGGGCCAACGTCCTGACTTTC.

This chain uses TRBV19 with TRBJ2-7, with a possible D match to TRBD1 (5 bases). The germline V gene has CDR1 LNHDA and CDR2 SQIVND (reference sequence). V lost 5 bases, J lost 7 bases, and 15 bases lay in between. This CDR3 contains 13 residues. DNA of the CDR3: TGTGCCAGTAGTCCTGGCAGGGCTCGTGAGCAGTACTTC. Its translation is CASSPGRAREQYF.

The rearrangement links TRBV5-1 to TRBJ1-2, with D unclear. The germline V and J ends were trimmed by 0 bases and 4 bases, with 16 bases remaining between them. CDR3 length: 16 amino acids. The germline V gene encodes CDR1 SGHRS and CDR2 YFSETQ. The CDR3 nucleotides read TGCGCCAGCAGCTTGGTTTCCTCGGACGGAAGCTATGGCTACACCTTC. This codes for CASSLVSSDGSYGYTF.

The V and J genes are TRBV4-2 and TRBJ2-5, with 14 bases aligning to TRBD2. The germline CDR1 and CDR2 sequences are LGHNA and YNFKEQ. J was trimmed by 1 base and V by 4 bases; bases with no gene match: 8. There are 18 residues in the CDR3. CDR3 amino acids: CASSRGLAGGVGQETQYF. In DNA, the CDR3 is TGTGCCAGCAGCCGAGGACTAGCGGGGGGTGTCGGCCAAGAGACCCAGTACTTC.

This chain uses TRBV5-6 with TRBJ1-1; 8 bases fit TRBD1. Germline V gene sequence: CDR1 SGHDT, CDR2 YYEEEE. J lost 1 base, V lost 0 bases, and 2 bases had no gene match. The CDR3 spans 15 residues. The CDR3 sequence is CASSLDDRGNTEAFF. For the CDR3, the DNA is TGTGCCAGCAGCTTGGACGACAGGGGGAACACTGAAGCTTTCTTT.

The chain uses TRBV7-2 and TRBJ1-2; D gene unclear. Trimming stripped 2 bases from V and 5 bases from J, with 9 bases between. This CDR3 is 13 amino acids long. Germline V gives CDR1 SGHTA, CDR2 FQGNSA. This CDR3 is CASSLRTTYGYTF. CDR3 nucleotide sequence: TGTGCCAGCAGCTTAAGAACAACTTATGGCTACACCTTC.

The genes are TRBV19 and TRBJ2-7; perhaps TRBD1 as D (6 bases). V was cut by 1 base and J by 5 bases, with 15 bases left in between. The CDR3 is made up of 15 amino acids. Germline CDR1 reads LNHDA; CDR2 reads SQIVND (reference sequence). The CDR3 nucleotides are TGTGCCAGTAGTATAGTAACCTGGGACACCAACGAGCAGTACTTC. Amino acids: CASSIVTWDTNEQYF.

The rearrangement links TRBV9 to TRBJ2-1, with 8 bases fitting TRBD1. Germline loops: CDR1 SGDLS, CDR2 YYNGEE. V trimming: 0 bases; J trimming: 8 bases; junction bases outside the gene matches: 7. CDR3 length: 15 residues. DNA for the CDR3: TGTGCCAGCAGCGTAGCTCAGGACAGGGTCGATGAGCAGTTCTTC. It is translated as CASSVAQDRVDEQFF.

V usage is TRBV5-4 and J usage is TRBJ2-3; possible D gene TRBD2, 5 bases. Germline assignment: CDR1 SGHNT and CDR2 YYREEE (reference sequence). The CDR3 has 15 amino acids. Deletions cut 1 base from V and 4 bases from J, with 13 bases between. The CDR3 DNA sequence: TGTGCCAGCAGCTTGCCGGGAATTGGGGCAGATACGCAGTATTTT. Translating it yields CASSLPGIGADTQYF.

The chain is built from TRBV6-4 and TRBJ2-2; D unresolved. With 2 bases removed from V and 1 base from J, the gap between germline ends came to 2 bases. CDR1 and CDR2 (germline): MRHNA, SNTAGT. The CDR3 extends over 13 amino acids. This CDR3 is CASSDRNTGELFF. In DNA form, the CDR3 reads TGTGCCAGCAGTGACAGGAACACCGGGGAGCTGTTTTTT.

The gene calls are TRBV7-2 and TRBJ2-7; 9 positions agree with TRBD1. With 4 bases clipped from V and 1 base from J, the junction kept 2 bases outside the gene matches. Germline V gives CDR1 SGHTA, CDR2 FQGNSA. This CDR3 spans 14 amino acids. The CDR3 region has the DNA TGTGCCAGCAGCTGGGACAGGGCATCCTACGAGCAGTACTTC. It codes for CASSWDRASYEQYF.

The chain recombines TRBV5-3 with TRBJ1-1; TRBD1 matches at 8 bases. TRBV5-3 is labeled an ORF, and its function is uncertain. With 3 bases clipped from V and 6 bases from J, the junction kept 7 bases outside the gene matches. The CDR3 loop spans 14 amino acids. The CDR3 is CARSSKDREAEAFF. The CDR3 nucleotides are TGTGCCAGAAGCTCAAAGGACAGGGAGGCTGAAGCTTTCTTT.

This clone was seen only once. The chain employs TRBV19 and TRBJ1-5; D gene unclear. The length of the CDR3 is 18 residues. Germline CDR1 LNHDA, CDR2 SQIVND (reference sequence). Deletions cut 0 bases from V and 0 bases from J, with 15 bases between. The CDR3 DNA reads TGTGCCAGTAGTATAGATTATGCGCAGAAGTATAGCAATCAGCCCCAGCATTTT. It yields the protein CASSIDYAQKYSNQPQHF.

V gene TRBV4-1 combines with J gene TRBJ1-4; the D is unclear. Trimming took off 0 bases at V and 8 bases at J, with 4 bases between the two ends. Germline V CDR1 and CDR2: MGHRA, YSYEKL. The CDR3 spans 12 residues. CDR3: CASSQDREKLFF. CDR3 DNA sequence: TGCGCCAGCAGCCAAGATCGGGAAAAACTGTTTTTT.

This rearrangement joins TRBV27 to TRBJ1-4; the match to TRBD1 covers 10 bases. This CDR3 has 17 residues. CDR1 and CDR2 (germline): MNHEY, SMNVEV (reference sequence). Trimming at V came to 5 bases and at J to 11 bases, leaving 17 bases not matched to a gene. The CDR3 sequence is CASSPIPGQGRYWKLFF. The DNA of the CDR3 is TGTGCCAGCAGTCCCATACCGGGACAGGGGCGCTACTGGAAACTGTTTTTT.

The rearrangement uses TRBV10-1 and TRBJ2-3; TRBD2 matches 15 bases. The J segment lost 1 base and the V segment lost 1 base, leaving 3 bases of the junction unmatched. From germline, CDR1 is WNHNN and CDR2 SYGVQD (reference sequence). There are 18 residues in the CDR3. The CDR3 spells CASSEWTSGGGGTDTQYF. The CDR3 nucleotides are TGCGCCAGCAGTGAGTGGACTAGCGGGGGGGGTGGCACAGATACGCAGTATTTT.

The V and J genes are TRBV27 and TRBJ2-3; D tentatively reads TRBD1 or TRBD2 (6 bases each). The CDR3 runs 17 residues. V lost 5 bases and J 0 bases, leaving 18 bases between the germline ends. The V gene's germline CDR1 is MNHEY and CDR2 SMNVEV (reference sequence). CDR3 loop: CASSAPGARISTDTQYF. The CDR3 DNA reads TGTGCCAGCAGTGCACCGGGGGCGCGGATCAGCACAGATACGCAGTATTTT.

As DNA, the CDR3 is TGTGCCAGCAGGGAGCCCGGGACAGGGGGACCCTATGGCTACACCTTC. Translation: CASREPGTGGPYGYTF. The rearrangement joins TRBV27 to TRBJ1-2; 11 positions match TRBD1. This CDR3 spans 16 amino acids. CDR1 is MNHEY and CDR2 is SMNVEV in the germline V gene (reference sequence). Trimming took 6 bases from V and 4 from J; bases not matched to a gene: 10.

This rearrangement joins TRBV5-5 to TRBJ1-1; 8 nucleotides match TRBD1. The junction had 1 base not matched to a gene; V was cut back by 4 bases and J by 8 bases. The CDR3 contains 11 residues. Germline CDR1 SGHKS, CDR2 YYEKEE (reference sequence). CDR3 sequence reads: CASSRDREAFF. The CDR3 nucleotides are TGTGCCAGCAGCAGGGACAGGGAAGCTTTCTTT.

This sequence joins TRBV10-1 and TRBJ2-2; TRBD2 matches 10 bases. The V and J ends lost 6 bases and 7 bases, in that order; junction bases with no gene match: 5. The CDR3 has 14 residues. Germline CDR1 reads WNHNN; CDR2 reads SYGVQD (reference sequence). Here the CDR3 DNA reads TGCGCCAGCAGAGTAGCGGGAGGCATCGGGGAGCTGTTTTTT. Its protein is CASRVAGGIGELFF.

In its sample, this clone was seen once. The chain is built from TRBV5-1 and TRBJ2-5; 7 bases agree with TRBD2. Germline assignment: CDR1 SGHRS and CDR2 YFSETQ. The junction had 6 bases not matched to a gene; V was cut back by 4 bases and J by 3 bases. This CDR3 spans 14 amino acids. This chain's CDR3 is CASSTGGIEETQYF. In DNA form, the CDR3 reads TGCGCCAGCAGCACCGGGGGGATAGAAGAGACCCAGTACTTC.

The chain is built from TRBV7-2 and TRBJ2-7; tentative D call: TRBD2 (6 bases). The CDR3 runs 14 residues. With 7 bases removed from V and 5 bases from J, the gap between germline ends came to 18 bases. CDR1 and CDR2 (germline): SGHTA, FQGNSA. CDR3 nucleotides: TGTGCCAGCATGGTCGGCTTACTAGCTGACGAGCAGTACTTC. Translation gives CASMVGLLADEQYF. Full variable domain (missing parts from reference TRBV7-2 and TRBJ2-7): GAGVSQSPSNKVTEKGKDVELRCDPISGHTALYWYRQSLGQGLEFLIYFQGNSAPDKSGLPSDRFSAERTGGSVSTLTIQRTQQEDSAVYLCASMVGLLADEQYFGPGTRLTVT.

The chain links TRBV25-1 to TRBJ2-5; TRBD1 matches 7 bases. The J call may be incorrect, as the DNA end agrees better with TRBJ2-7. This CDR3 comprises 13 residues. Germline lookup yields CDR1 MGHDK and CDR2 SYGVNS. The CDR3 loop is CASSELGGSEQYF. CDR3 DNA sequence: TGTGCCAGCAGTGAATTAGGGGGCTCCGAGCAGTACTTC.

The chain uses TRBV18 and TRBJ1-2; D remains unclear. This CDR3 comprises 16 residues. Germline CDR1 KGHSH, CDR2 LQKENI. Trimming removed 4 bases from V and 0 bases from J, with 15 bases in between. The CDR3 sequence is CASSQTPTGANYGYTF. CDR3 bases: TGTGCCAGCTCACAAACCCCGACGGGAGCTAACTATGGCTACACCTTC.

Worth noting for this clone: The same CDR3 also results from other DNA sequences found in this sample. The CDR3 coding sequence is TGTGCCAGCAGTTTCCCAGGGACAGGTAACACTGAAGCTTTCTTT. Protein sequence: CASSFPGTGNTEAFF. The rearrangement uses TRBV28 and TRBJ1-1; 8 nucleotides line up with TRBD1. Germline V lookup: CDR1 MDHEN, CDR2 SYDVKM. J was trimmed by 2 bases and V by 3 bases; bases with no gene match: 5. This CDR3 comprises 15 residues.

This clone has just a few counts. CDR3 sequence reads: CASSEAPWGNQPQHF. CDR3 bases: TGTGCCAGCAGTGAAGCGCCCTGGGGCAATCAGCCCCAGCATTTT. V gene TRBV6-1 combines with J gene TRBJ1-5; no reliable D call. The germline V gene encodes CDR1 MNHNS and CDR2 SASEGT. The CDR3 runs to 15 residues. With 0 bases removed from V and 2 bases from J, the gap between germline ends came to 8 bases.